The source of this TCR beta chain is a study of T cell responses to AZD1222 COVID-19 vaccine. Second doses that came at about 4 or about 12 weeks were put together. Produced via immunoSEQ multiplex PCR; TCRdb's table is partial and in-frame only. Of about 81,000 clones in the sample, 85% to 95% are singletons; the top ten hold around 8%. Study results and caveats: Two doses of AZD1222 preceded a rise in Spike-specific TCR breadth and depth. With dominance at 160-218 and 743-854, vaccine-associated CD4 TCRs spanned spike. White British people made up most donors, females outnumbered males, and clonal diversity was possibly underestimated.

The CDR3 runs to 16 residues. The junction had 8 bases not matched to a gene; V was cut back by 6 bases and J by 0 bases. Germline-derived CDR1 and CDR2 are LGHNT and FRNRAP. Concerning this clone itself: As yet, its antigen is unknown.

Sequencing was performed on peripheral blood, taken 28 days after the second AZD1222 dose. The V call is TRBV12-5, the J call TRBJ1-1; 9 bases line up with TRBD1. The receptor was isolated from an adult who received the AZD1222 COVID-19 vaccine. The CDR3 reads CASGLDRGRVNTEAFF. In nucleotides, the CDR3 is TGTGCTAGTGGGCTAGACAGGGGGAGGGTGAACACTGAAGCTTTCTTT. Full variable domain (missing parts from reference TRBV12-5 and TRBJ1-1): DARVTQTPRHKVTEMGQEVTMRCQPILGHNTVFWYRQTMMQGLELLAYFRNRAPLDDSGMPKDRFSAEMPDATLATLKIQPSEPRDSAVYFCASGLDRGRVNTEAFFGQGTRLTVV.